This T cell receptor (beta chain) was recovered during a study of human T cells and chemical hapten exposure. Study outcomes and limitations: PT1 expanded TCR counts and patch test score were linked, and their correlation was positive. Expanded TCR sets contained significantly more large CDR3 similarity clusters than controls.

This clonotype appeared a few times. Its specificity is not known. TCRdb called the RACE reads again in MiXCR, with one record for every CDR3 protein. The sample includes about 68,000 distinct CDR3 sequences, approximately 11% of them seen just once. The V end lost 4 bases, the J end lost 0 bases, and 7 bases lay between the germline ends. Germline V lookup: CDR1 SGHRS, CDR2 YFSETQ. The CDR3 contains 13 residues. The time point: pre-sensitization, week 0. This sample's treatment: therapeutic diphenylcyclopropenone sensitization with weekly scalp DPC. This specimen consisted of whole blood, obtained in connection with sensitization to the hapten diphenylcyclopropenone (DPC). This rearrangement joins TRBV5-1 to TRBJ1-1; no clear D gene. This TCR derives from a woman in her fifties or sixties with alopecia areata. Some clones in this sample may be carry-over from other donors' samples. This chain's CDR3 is CASSHGVNTEAFF. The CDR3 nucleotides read TGCGCCAGCAGCCACGGGGTGAACACTGAAGCTTTCTTT.